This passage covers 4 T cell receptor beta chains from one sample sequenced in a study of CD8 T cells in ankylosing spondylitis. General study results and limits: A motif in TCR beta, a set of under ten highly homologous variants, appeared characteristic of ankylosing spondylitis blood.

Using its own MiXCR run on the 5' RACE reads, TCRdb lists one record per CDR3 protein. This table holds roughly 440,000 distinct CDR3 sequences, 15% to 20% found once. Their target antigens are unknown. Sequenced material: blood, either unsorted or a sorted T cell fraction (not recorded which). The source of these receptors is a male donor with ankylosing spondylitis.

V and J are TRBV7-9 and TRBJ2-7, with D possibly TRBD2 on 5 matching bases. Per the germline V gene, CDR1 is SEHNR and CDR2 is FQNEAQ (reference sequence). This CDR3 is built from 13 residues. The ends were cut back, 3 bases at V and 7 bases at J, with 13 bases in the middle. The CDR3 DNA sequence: TGTGCCAGCAGCTTGGTGGGGAGTTGGGAGCAGTACTTC. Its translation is CASSLVGSWEQYF.

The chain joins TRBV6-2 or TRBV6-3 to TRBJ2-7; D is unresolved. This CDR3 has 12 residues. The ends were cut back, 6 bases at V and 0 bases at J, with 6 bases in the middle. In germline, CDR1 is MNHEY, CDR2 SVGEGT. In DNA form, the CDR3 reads TGTGCCAGCAGGATGAGCTCCTACGAGCAGTACTTC. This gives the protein CASRMSSYEQYF.

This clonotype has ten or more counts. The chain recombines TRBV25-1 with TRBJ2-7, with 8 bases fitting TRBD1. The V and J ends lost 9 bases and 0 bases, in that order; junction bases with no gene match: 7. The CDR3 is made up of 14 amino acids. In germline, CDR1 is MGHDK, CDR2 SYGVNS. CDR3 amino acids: CASRTGLSSYEQYF. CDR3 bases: TGTGCCAGTCGGACAGGGCTGAGCTCCTACGAGCAGTACTTC.

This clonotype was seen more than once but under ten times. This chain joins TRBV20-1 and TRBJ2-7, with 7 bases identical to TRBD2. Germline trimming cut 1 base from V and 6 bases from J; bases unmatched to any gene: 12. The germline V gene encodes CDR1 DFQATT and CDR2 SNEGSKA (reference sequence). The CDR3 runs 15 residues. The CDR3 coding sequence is TGCAGTGCTAGAGTGGGAGGGACGACTATGTCCGAGCAGTACTTC. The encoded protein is CSARVGGTTMSEQYF.